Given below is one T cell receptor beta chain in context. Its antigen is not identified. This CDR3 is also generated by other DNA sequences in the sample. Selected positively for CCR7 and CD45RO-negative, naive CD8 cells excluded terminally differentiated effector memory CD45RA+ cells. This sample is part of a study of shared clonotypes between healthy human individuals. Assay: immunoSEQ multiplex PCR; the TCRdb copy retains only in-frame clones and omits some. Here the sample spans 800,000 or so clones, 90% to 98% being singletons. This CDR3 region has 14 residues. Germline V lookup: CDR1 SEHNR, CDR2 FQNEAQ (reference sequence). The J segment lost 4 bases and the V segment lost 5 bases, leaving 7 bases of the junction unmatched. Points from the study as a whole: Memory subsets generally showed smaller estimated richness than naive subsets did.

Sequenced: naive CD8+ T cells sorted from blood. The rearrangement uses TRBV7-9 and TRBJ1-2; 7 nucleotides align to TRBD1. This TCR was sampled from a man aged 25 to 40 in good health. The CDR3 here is CASSPPTGIYGYTF. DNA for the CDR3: TGTGCCAGCAGCCCACCGACAGGGATCTATGGCTACACCTTC.